These 20 T cell receptor beta chains came from one sample sequenced in a study of blood T cells in healthy people across ages. A second PCR, run for roughly 7 to 12 cycles, used a sample-barcoded 5' primer plus a J-beta primer mix. MiXCR was run by TCRdb on the 5' RACE reads, yielding one entry per CDR3 protein. The sample shows around 900,000 distinct CDR3 sequences, roughly half of them seen only once. Sequencing was done on a sample of blood. The origin of the receptors is a woman aged 55-75 years in good health.

The V call is TRBV2, the J call TRBJ2-7; TRBD2 aligns across 8 bases. With V trimmed by 6 bases and J by 3 bases, 13 bases remained unmatched. The CDR3 contains 16 residues. The germline CDR1 and CDR2 sequences are SNHLY and FYNNEI. DNA for the CDR3: TGTGCCAGCAGGACCCCGGGACTAGGATCCTTCTACGAGCAGTACTTC. Its translation: CASRTPGLGSFYEQYF.

This clonotype showed up just a few times. The chain joins TRBV20-1 to TRBJ2-3; possible D gene TRBD2, 5 bases. Trimming shortened V by 6 bases and J by 2 bases, and 15 bases separated the two germline ends. There are 14 residues in the CDR3. From germline, CDR1 is DFQATT and CDR2 SNEGSKA (reference sequence). Here the CDR3 reads CSAIKGGNTDTQYF. The CDR3 DNA sequence: TGCAGTGCCATCAAAGGAGGAAACACAGATACGCAGTATTTT.

The chain uses TRBV14 and TRBJ2-7, with no clear D. The J call may be mistaken, given a closer DNA end match to TRBJ2-4. The germline CDR1 and CDR2 sequences are SGHDN and FVKESK. CDR3 size: 12 residues. The CDR3 sequence: CASSQVRHIQYF. DNA for the CDR3: TGTGCCAGCAGCCAAGTTCGGCACATTCAGTACTTC.

The chain couples TRBV9 to TRBJ2-2, with D perhaps matching TRBD1 (5 bases). The CDR3 loop spans 16 amino acids. Trimming cost V 0 bases and J 4 bases, with 13 bases left between them. Germline CDR1 SGDLS, CDR2 YYNGEE. CDR3 nucleotide sequence: TGTGCCAGCAGCGTAGGGTTTCAGGGCGGCACCGGGGAGCTGTTTTTT. Translation: CASSVGFQGGTGELFF.

This clonotype was recorded at least ten times. The genes are TRBV4-1 and TRBJ2-7; no definite D call. CDR1 is MGHRA and CDR2 is YSYEKL in the germline V gene. Trimming cost V 1 base and J 3 bases, with 7 bases left between them. The CDR3 extends over 13 amino acids. In nucleotides, the CDR3 is TGCGCCAGCAGCCAAGTCGCAGACTACGAGCAGTACTTC. It is translated as CASSQVADYEQYF.

The V call is TRBV20-1, the J call TRBJ2-7; the D is unclear. Germline values: CDR1 DFQATT, CDR2 SNEGSKA (reference sequence). V was cut by 3 bases and J by 3 bases, with 9 bases left in between. The CDR3 contains 12 residues. Written as DNA, the CDR3 is TGCAGTGCTAGCCCCCGGGTCTACGAGCAGTACTTC. As protein: CSASPRVYEQYF.

This clonotype was detected a few times. V is TRBV4-1 and J is TRBJ2-5, with 7 bases aligning to TRBD1. The length of the CDR3 is 14 residues. V shed 1 base and J 7 bases; nucleotides not matched to a gene: 6. CDR1 is MGHRA, CDR2 YSYEKL, per germline. CDR3 protein: CASSQGDREVTQYF. The CDR3 nucleotides are TGCGCCAGCAGCCAAGGGGACAGAGAGGTGACCCAGTACTTC.

This clonotype was observed a handful of times. The chain uses TRBV12-3 or TRBV12-4 and TRBJ1-1, with D uncertain. V gave up 3 bases and J gave up 5 bases, with 10 bases separating them. The CDR3 covers 13 residues. The CDR3 is CASSFGRGTEAFF. The CDR3 nucleotides read TGTGCCAGCAGTTTCGGCAGAGGGACTGAAGCTTTCTTT.

The rearrangement links TRBV28 to TRBJ2-1; perhaps TRBD2 as D (6 bases). The germline V and J ends were trimmed by 5 bases and 5 bases, with 16 bases remaining between them. CDR1 and CDR2 from the germline V gene are MDHEN and SYDVKM. The CDR3 length is 15 residues. The DNA for the CDR3 is TGTGCCAGCAGTCTTCGGAGGGCCGAGGACAATGAGCAGTTCTTC. Protein product: CASSLRRAEDNEQFF.

This clonotype was recorded a few times. J is TRBJ2-5 and V is TRBV20-1, with D perhaps matching TRBD1 (6 bases). With 3 bases removed from V and 6 bases from J, the gap between germline ends came to 17 bases. The germline V gene has CDR1 DFQATT and CDR2 SNEGSKA (reference sequence). The CDR3 is 14 amino acids. CDR3 sequence (DNA): TGCAGTGCTAGGGGGGCTTTGGTGTTTCAGACCCAGTACTTC. Amino acid sequence: CSARGALVFQTQYF.

The chain couples TRBV11-2 to TRBJ2-2; D gene ambiguous. This CDR3 has 15 residues. Germline CDR1 is SGHAT and CDR2 is FQNNGV. Trimming shortened V by 5 bases and J by 2 bases, and 12 bases separated the two germline ends. The CDR3 region is CASSSTRSNTGELFF. In nucleotides, the CDR3 is TGTGCCAGCAGCAGCACCAGATCTAACACCGGGGAGCTGTTTTTT.

The chain is built from TRBV6-4 and TRBJ2-5; no definite D call. The CDR3 runs to 14 residues. Germline lookup yields CDR1 MRHNA and CDR2 SNTAGT. With 10 bases removed from V and 0 bases from J, the gap between germline ends came to 15 bases. DNA for the CDR3: TGTGCCACCACCCCAGTACACCACCAAGAGACCCAGTACTTC. It specifies CATTPVHHQETQYF.

The chain is built from TRBV24-1 and TRBJ2-7, with D possibly being TRBD1 or TRBD2 (5 bases each). CDR3 length: 13 residues. V was clipped by 9 bases and J by 7 bases, with 18 bases between them. Germline CDR1 reads KGHDR; CDR2 reads SFDVKD. The CDR3 nucleotides read TGTGCCACCGGGGGAGTACACACCAATGAGCAGTACTTC. Its protein product is CATGGVHTNEQYF.

The CDR3 protein is CATSRDRDTGEWSYEQYF. CDR3 nucleotides: TGTGCCACCAGCAGAGATCGGGACACCGGCGAATGGAGCTACGAGCAGTACTTC. The rearrangement links TRBV15 to TRBJ2-7, with D possibly being TRBD1 (6 bases). V lost 0 bases, J lost 3 bases, and 21 bases lay in between. The CDR3 extends over 18 amino acids. The germline gives CDR1 LNHNV, CDR2 YYDKDF (reference sequence).

The chain joins TRBV5-1 to TRBJ2-1; weak D call: TRBD1 (6 bases). The CDR3 length is 17 residues. Trimming shortened V by 1 base and J by 4 bases, and 18 bases separated the two germline ends. Per the germline V gene, CDR1 is SGHRS and CDR2 is YFSETQ. CDR3 nucleotides: TGCGCCAGCAGCTTGAATGGTGGGACAACGGGGTACAATGAGCAGTTCTTC. This codes for CASSLNGGTTGYNEQFF. Looking up the rest from reference TRBV5-1 and TRBJ2-1 gives the full variable domain: KAGVTQTPRYLIKTRGQQVTLSCSPISGHRSVSWYQQTPGQGLQFLFEYFSETQRNKGNFPGRFSGRQFSNSRSEMNVSTLELGDSALYLCASSLNGGTTGYNEQFFGPGTRLTVL.

This clonotype has only one observation. V usage is TRBV5-1 and J usage is TRBJ2-7; the match to TRBD2 covers 9 bases. The CDR3 consists of 16 residues. CDR1 is SGHRS and CDR2 is YFSETQ in the germline V gene. Trimming removed 0 bases from V and 4 bases from J; junction bases left unmatched: 8. The CDR3 is CASSLEGGRVRYEQYF. The CDR3 DNA reads TGCGCCAGCAGCTTGGAGGGCGGGAGGGTCCGGTACGAGCAGTACTTC.

This clonotype occurred a few times. The rearrangement uses TRBV5-1 and TRBJ2-1; D possibly corresponds to TRBD1 (6 bases). The CDR3 loop spans 14 amino acids. CDR1 SGHRS and CDR2 YFSETQ come from the germline V gene. V was trimmed by 1 base and J by 6 bases, leaving 11 bases between them. The DNA of the CDR3 is TGCGCCAGCAGCTTGCGCCAGGGGCCCAATGAGCAGTTCTTC. Translated: CASSLRQGPNEQFF. Using reference TRBV5-1 and TRBJ2-1 for the parts outside the CDR3, the full variable domain is KAGVTQTPRYLIKTRGQQVTLSCSPISGHRSVSWYQQTPGQGLQFLFEYFSETQRNKGNFPGRFSGRQFSNSRSEMNVSTLELGDSALYLCASSLRQGPNEQFFGPGTRLTVL.

This clonotype was counted a few times. V and J are TRBV7-9 and TRBJ2-7; D remains ambiguous. Germline CDR1 SEHNR, CDR2 FQNEAQ (reference sequence). V lost 5 bases and J 0 bases, leaving 11 bases between the germline ends. The CDR3 is 14 amino acids. The chain's CDR3 is CASSPAVRSYEQYF. DNA for the CDR3: TGTGCCAGCAGCCCGGCGGTCCGCTCCTACGAGCAGTACTTC.

Only a few counts were recorded for this clonotype. The rearrangement links TRBV29-1 to TRBJ1-5, with 7 bases matching TRBD1. V was pared by 4 bases and J by 5 bases, with 8 bases of the junction left unmatched. The CDR3 consists of 14 residues. Germline values: CDR1 SQVTM, CDR2 ANQGSEA. The chain's CDR3 is CSVAPGQNDQPQHF. CDR3 bases: TGCAGCGTTGCGCCGGGACAGAATGATCAGCCCCAGCATTTT.

The chain joins TRBV7-2 to TRBJ1-2; no definite D call. This CDR3 contains 11 residues. Trimming removed 6 bases from V and 8 bases from J, with 10 bases in between. Germline loops: CDR1 SGHTA, CDR2 FQGNSA. The CDR3 loop reads CASSSTPGYTF. The CDR3 DNA sequence: TGTGCCAGCAGTTCGACGCCGGGCTACACCTTC.